Following are 11 T cell receptor beta chains from one sample sequenced in a study of blood T cell repertoires in COVID-19. Produced via immunoSEQ multiplex PCR; TCRdb's table is partial and in-frame only. The sample records about 67,000 clones, more than 75% being singletons. Sample: peripheral blood. These receptors were obtained from a woman in her fifties or sixties with acute or convalescent COVID-19.

V usage is TRBV7-9 and J usage is TRBJ1-5; TRBD1 might be the D (6 bases). The CDR3 has 16 amino acids. Trimming removed 5 bases from V and 9 bases from J, with 23 bases in between. Germline V gene sequence: CDR1 SEHNR, CDR2 FQNEAQ (reference sequence). CDR3 sequence reads: CASSPGGGGNSGPQHF. The CDR3 DNA reads TGTGCCAGCAGCCCAGGAGGGGGGGGTAACAGCGGGCCCCAGCATTTT.

The V and J genes are TRBV11-3 and TRBJ2-2; 7 positions match TRBD1. Germline lookup yields CDR1 SGHNT and CDR2 YENEEA. CDR3 length equals 15 residues. V lost 4 bases to trimming and J lost 4 bases; unmatched junction nucleotides: 6. The CDR3 protein is CASSSNRGTTGELFF. In DNA form, the CDR3 reads TGTGCCAGCAGCTCAAACAGGGGAACCACCGGGGAGCTGTTTTTT.

This sequence joins TRBV7-9 and TRBJ2-7, with a weak D call TRBD1 (5 bases). V lost 3 bases, J lost 5 bases, and 14 bases lay in between. The CDR3 has 14 amino acids. CDR1 is SEHNR, CDR2 FQNEAQ, per germline (reference sequence). The CDR3 protein is CASSFGSGLNEQYF. The CDR3 DNA follows: TGTGCCAGCAGCTTTGGGTCAGGGCTCAACGAGCAGTACTTC.

The CDR3 is CASSQDRGQTTGELFF. The CDR3, as DNA: TGCGCCAGCAGCCAAGACAGAGGGCAGACCACCGGGGAGCTGTTTTTT. The chain recombines TRBV4-3 with TRBJ2-2; D is possibly TRBD2 (5 bases). The CDR3 covers 16 residues. Germline V lookup: CDR1 LGHNA, CDR2 YSLEER. Trimming removed 0 bases from V and 4 bases from J, with 12 bases in between.

The genes are TRBV5-6 and TRBJ2-3; D not resolved. Germline V gives CDR1 SGHDT, CDR2 YYEEEE. V was pared by 4 bases and J by 2 bases, with 14 bases between. The CDR3 has 15 amino acids. This CDR3 is CASSGGLPDTDTQYF. Here the CDR3 DNA reads TGTGCCAGCAGCGGTGGTCTTCCAGACACAGATACGCAGTATTTT.

This sequence joins TRBV28 and TRBJ1-2, with D unresolved. The germline CDR1 and CDR2 sequences are MDHEN and SYDVKM. This CDR3 is 15 amino acids long. Deletions cut 2 bases from V and 7 bases from J, with 17 bases between. The CDR3 DNA reads TGTGCCAGCAGTTTACCTATAGGGAGGTCTCGTGGCTACACCTTC. Translation gives CASSLPIGRSRGYTF.

The chain uses TRBV28 and TRBJ1-1; no clear D. V lost 4 bases and J 1 base, leaving 10 bases between the germline ends. This CDR3 contains 14 residues. Germline lookup yields CDR1 MDHEN and CDR2 SYDVKM. The chain's CDR3 is CASSYGLENTEAFF. The CDR3 bases are TGTGCCAGCAGTTACGGACTCGAGAACACTGAAGCTTTCTTT. Drawing the rest from reference TRBV28 and TRBJ1-1, the complete variable domain is DVKVTQSSRYLVKRTGEKVFLECVQDMDHENMFWYRQDPGLGLRLIYFSYDVKMKEKGDIPEGYSVSREKKERFSLILESASTNQTSMYLCASSYGLENTEAFFGQGTRLTVV.

This clone was seen a few times. The V and J genes are TRBV19 and TRBJ2-7; D gene uncertain. Trimming shortened V by 1 base and J by 6 bases, and 10 bases separated the two germline ends. Germline CDR1 LNHDA, CDR2 SQIVND (reference sequence). The CDR3 has 13 residues. CDR3 loop: CASSIGTLGEQYF. CDR3 DNA: TGTGCCAGTAGTATAGGAACCCTCGGCGAGCAGTACTTC. Filled out from reference TRBV19 and TRBJ2-7, the complete variable domain reads DGGITQSPKYLFRKEGQNVTLSCEQNLNHDAMYWYRQDPGQGLRLIYYSQIVNDFQKGDIAEGYSVSREKKESFPLTVTSAQKNPTAFYLCASSIGTLGEQYFGPGTRLTVT.

The rearrangement links TRBV19 to TRBJ1-2, with no clear D. CDR3 size: 11 residues. Germline V gives CDR1 LNHDA, CDR2 SQIVND (reference sequence). Deletions cut 4 bases from V and 6 bases from J, with 6 bases between. CDR3 coding DNA: TGTGCCAGTAGTAAGGAGGATGGCTACACCTTC. Translating gives CASSKEDGYTF. The variable domain in full, with the rest retrieved from reference TRBV19 and TRBJ1-2, is DGGITQSPKYLFRKEGQNVTLSCEQNLNHDAMYWYRQDPGQGLRLIYYSQIVNDFQKGDIAEGYSVSREKKESFPLTVTSAQKNPTAFYLCASSKEDGYTFGSGTRLTVV.

V usage is TRBV4-1 and J usage is TRBJ2-7, with a tentative D call TRBD1 (6 bases). Germline CDR1 and CDR2: MGHRA and YSYEKL. This CDR3 has 15 amino acids. V gave up 1 base and J gave up 4 bases, with 14 bases separating them. The CDR3 is CASSQGRQGRYEQYF. The CDR3 nucleotides read TGCGCCAGCAGCCAAGGACGGCAGGGGCGTTACGAGCAGTACTTC.

V usage is TRBV20-1 and J usage is TRBJ2-1; D not certain. Trimming took 3 bases from V and 7 from J, leaving 7 bases between them. The CDR3 has 11 amino acids. Germline CDR1 is DFQATT and CDR2 is SNEGSKA (reference sequence). The CDR3 protein is CSASPLNEQFF. The CDR3 DNA reads TGCAGTGCTAGTCCCCTTAATGAGCAGTTCTTC.